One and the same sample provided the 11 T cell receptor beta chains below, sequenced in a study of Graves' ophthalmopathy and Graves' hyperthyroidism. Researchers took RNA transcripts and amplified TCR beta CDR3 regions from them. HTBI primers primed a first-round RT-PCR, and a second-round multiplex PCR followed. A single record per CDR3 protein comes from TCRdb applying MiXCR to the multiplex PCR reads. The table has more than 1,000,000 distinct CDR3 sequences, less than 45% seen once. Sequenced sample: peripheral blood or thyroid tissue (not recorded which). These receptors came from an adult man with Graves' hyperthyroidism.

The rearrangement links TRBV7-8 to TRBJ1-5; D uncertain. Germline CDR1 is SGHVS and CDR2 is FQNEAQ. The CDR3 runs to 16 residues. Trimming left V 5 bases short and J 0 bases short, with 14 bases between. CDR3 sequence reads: CASSLRSRNSNQPQHF. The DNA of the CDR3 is TGTGCCAGCAGCCTCCGGTCAAGGAATAGCAATCAGCCCCAGCATTTT.

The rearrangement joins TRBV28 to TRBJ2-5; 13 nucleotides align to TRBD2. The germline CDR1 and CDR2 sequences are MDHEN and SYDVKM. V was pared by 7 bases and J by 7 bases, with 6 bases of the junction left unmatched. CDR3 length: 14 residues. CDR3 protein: CASNRGLAGVTQYF. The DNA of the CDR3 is TGTGCCAGCAACCGAGGACTAGCGGGAGTGACCCAGTACTTC.

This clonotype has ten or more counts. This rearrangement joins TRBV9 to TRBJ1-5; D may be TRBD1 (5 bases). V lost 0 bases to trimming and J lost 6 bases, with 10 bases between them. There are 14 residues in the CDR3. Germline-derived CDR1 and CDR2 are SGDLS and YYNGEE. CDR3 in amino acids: CASSVEAGPQPQHF. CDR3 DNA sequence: TGTGCCAGCAGCGTAGAAGCAGGGCCTCAGCCCCAGCATTTT.

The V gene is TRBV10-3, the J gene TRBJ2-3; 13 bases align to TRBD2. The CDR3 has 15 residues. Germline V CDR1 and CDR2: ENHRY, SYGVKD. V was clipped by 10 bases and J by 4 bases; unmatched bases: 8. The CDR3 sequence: CATGGLAGDADTQYF. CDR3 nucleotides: TGTGCCACGGGAGGACTAGCGGGAGACGCAGATACGCAGTATTTT.

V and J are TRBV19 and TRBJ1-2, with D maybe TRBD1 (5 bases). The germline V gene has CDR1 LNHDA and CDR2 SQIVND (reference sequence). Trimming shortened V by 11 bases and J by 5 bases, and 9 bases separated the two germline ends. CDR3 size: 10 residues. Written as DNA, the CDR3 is TGTGCCGTGGGGGATTATGGCTACACCTTC. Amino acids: CAVGDYGYTF. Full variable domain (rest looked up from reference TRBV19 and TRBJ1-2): DGGITQSPKYLFRKEGQNVTLSCEQNLNHDAMYWYRQDPGQGLRLIYYSQIVNDFQKGDIAEGYSVSREKKESFPLTVTSAQKNPTAFYLCAVGDYGYTFGSGTRLTVV.

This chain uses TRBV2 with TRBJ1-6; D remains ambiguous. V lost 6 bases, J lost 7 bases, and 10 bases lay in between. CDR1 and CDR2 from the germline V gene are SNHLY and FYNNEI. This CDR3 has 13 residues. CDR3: CASSVRWNSPLHF. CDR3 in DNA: TGTGCCAGCAGCGTACGATGGAATTCACCCCTCCACTTT.

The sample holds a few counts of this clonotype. The CDR3: CATQGGGNYGYTF. CDR3 coding DNA: TGCGCCACACAAGGAGGGGGGAACTATGGCTACACCTTC. The V and J genes are TRBV4-3 and TRBJ1-2; possible D gene TRBD1, 6 bases. V was clipped by 10 bases and J by 2 bases, with 14 bases between them. From germline, CDR1 is LGHNA and CDR2 YSLEER. CDR3 size: 13 residues.

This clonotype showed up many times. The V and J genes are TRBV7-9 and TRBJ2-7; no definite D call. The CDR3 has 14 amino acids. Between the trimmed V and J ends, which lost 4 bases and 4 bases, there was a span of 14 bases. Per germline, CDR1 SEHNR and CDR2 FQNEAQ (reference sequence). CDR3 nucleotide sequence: TGTGCCAGCAGCTCCATTCGCCCACCTTACGAGCAGTACTTC. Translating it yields CASSSIRPPYEQYF.

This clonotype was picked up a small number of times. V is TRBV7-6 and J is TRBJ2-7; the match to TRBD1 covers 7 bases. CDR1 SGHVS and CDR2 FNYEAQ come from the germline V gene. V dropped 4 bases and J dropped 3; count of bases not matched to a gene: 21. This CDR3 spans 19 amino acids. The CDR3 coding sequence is TGTGCCAGCAGCTCCTACCCCGCCCGGACAGGAGATGCCCTCTACGAGCAGTACTTC. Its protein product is CASSSYPARTGDALYEQYF.

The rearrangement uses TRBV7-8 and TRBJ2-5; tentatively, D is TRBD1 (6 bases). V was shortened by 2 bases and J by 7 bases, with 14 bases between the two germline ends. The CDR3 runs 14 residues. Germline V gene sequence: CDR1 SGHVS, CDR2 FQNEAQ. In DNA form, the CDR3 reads TGTGCCAGCAGCTTAACTACAGGGCCTGGGACCCAGTACTTC. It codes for CASSLTTGPGTQYF.

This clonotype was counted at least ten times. CDR3 sequence (DNA): TGTGCCAGTAGTATAGCACGTGGGAGAGACGGAGAGACCCAGTACTTC. Amino acids: CASSIARGRDGETQYF. The rearrangement joins TRBV19 to TRBJ2-5; TRBD2 might be the D (5 bases). The CDR3 length is 16 residues. Germline V lookup: CDR1 LNHDA, CDR2 SQIVND (reference sequence). Trimming shortened V by 1 base and J by 4 bases, and 16 bases separated the two germline ends.